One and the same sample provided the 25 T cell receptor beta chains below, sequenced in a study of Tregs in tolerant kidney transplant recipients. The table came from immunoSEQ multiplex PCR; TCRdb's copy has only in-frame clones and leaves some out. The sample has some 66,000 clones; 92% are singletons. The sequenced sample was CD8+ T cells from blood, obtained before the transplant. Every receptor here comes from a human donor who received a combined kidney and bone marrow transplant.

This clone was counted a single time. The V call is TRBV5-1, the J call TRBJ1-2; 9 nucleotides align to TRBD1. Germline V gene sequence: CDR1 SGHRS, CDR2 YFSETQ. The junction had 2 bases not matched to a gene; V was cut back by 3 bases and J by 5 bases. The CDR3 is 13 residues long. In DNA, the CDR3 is TGCGCCAGCAGCTCGGACAGGGGATATGGCTACACCTTC. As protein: CASSSDRGYGYTF. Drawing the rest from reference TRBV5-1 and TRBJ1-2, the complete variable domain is KAGVTQTPRYLIKTRGQQVTLSCSPISGHRSVSWYQQTPGQGLQFLFEYFSETQRNKGNFPGRFSGRQFSNSRSEMNVSTLELGDSALYLCASSSDRGYGYTFGSGTRLTVV.

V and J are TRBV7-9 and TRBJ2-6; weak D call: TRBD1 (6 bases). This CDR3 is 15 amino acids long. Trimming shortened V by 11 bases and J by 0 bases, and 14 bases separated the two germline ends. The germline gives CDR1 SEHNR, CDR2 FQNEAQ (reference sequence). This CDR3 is CASWTAISGANVLTF. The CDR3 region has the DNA TGTGCCTCCTGGACAGCGATCTCTGGGGCCAACGTCCTGACTTTC.

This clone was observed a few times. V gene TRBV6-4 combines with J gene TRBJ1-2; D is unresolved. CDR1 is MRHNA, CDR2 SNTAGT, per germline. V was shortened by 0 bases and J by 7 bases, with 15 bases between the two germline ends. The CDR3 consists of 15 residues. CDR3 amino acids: CASSDSKEGISGYTF. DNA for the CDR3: TGTGCCAGCAGTGACTCTAAAGAGGGTATCTCTGGCTACACCTTC.

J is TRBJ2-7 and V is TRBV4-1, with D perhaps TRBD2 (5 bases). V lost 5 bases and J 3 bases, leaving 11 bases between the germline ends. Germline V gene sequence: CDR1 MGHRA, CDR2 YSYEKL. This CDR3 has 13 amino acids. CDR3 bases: TGCGCCAGCAGCTACGGGGAACGCTACGAGCAGTACTTC. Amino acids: CASSYGERYEQYF.

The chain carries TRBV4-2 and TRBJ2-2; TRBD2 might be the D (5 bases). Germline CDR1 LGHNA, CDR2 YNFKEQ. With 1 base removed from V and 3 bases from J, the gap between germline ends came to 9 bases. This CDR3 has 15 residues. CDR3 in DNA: TGTGCCAGCAGCCAAGCTAGCTGGGACACCGGGGAGCTGTTTTTT. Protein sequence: CASSQASWDTGELFF.

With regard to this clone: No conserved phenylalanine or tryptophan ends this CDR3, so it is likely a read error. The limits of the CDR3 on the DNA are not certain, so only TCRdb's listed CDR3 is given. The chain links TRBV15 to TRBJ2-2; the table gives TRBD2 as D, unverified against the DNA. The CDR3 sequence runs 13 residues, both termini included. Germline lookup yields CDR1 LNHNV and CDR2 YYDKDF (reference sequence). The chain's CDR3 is CATSSSGLADVGI.

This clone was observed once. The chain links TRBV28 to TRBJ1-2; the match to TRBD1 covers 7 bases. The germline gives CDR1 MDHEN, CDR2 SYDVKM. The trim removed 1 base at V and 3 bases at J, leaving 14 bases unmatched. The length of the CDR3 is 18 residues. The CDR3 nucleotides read TGTGCCAGCAGTTTATTGCTCGGGACAGCGAGACTCGACTATGGCTACACCTTC. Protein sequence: CASSLLLGTARLDYGYTF.

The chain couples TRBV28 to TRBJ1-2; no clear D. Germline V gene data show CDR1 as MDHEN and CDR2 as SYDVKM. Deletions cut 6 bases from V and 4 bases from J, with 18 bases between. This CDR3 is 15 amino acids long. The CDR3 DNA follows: TGTGCCAGCAGAGATCTATCTAGAGAAATCTATGGCTACACCTTC. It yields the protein CASRDLSREIYGYTF.

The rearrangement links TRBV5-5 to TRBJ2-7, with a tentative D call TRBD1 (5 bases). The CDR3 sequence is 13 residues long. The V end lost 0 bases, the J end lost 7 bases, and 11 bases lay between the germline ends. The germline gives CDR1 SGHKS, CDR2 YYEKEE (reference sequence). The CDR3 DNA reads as TGTGCCAGCAGCTTGGGGACACCCCCTGAGCAGTACTTC. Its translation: CASSLGTPPEQYF.

As DNA, the CDR3 is TGTGCCAGCAGTTTAGCCGGGACAGAGTACGAGCAGTACTTC. Protein: CASSLAGTEYEQYF. The chain combines TRBV28 with TRBJ2-7; 7 nucleotides align to TRBD1. This CDR3 region has 14 residues. CDR1 and CDR2 (germline): MDHEN, SYDVKM. The ends lost 2 bases at V and 4 bases at J; junction bases unmatched: 5.

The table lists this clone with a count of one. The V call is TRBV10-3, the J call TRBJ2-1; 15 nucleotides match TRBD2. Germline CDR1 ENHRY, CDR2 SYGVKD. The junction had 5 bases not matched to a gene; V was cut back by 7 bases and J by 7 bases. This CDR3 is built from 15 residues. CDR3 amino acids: CAIITGTSGGNEQFF. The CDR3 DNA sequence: TGTGCCATCATAACCGGGACTAGCGGGGGGAATGAGCAGTTCTTC.

The CDR3 is CASGRAGSSTDTQYF. CDR3 nucleotide sequence: TGTGCCAGCGGGAGAGCGGGATCTAGCACAGATACGCAGTATTTT. V is TRBV13 and J is TRBJ2-3; 7 bases match TRBD2. This CDR3 spans 15 amino acids. Per the germline V gene, CDR1 is PRHDT and CDR2 is FYEKMQ (reference sequence). V was pared by 8 bases and J by 0 bases, with 8 bases of the junction left unmatched. Full variable domain (rest looked up from reference TRBV13 and TRBJ2-3): AAGVIQSPRHLIKEKRETATLKCYPIPRHDTVYWYQQGPGQDPQFLISFYEKMQSDKGSIPDRFSAQQFSDYHSELNMSSLELGDSALYFCASGRAGSSTDTQYFGPGTRLTVL.

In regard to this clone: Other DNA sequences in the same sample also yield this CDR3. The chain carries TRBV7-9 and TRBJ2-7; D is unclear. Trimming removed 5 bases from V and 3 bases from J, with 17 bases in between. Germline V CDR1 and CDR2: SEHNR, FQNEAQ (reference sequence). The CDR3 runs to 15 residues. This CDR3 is CASSPPFDKLYEQYF. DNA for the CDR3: TGTGCCAGCAGCCCGCCGTTTGACAAGCTCTACGAGCAGTACTTC.

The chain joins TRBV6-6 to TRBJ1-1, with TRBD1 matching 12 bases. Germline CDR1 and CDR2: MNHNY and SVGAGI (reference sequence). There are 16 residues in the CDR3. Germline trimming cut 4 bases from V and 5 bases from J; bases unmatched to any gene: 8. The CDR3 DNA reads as TGTGCCAGCAGTTCGGGACAGGGGGCGGCTGGGACTGAAGCTTTCTTT. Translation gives CASSSGQGAAGTEAFF.

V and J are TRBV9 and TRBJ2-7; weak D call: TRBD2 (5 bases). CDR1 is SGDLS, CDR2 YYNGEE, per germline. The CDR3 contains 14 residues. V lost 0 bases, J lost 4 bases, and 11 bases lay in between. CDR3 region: CASSVAPEEYEQYF. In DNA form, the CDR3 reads TGTGCCAGCAGCGTAGCCCCGGAGGAATACGAGCAGTACTTC.

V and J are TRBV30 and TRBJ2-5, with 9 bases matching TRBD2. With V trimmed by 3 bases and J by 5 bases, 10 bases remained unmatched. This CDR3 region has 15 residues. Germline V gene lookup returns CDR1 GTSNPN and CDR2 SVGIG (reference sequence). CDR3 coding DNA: TGTGCCTGGAGCCCACTACTAGCGGGTGGGGAGACCCAGTACTTC. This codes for CAWSPLLAGGETQYF.

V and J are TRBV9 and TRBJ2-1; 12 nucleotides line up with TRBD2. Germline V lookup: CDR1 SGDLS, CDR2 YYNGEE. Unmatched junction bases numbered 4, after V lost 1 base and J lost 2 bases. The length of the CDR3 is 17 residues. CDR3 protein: CASSVRTSGETYNEQFF. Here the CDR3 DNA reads TGTGCCAGCAGCGTAAGGACTAGCGGGGAGACCTACAATGAGCAGTTCTTC.

The CDR3 sequence is CASSPSSLDTQYF. CDR3 coding DNA: TGTGCCAGCAGCCCCTCTAGCTTAGATACGCAGTATTTT. The V gene is TRBV11-2, the J gene TRBJ2-3; D is possibly TRBD2 (5 bases). V lost 5 bases to trimming and J lost 5 bases, with 11 bases between them. This CDR3 is built from 13 residues. Germline CDR1 is SGHAT and CDR2 is FQNNGV. Filled out from reference TRBV11-2 and TRBJ2-3, the complete variable domain reads EAGVAQSPRYKIIEKRQSVAFWCNPISGHATLYWYQQILGQGPKLLIQFQNNGVVDDSQLPKDRFSAERLKGVDSTLKIQPAKLEDSAVYLCASSPSSLDTQYFGPGTRLTVL.

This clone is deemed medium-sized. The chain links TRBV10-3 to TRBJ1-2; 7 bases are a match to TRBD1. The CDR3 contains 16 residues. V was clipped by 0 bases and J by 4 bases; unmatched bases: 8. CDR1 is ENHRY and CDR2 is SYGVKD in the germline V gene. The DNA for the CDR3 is TGTGCCATCAGTGAGTCTTTGAGGGGGCAGATCTATGGCTACACCTTC. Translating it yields CAISESLRGQIYGYTF.

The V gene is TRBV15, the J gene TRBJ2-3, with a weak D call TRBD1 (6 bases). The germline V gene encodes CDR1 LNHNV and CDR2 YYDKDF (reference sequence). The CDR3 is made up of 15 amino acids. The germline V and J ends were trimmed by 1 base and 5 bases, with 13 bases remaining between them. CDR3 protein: CATSRGPPGVDTQYF. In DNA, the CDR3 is TGTGCCACCAGCAGAGGACCCCCAGGGGTAGATACGCAGTATTTT.

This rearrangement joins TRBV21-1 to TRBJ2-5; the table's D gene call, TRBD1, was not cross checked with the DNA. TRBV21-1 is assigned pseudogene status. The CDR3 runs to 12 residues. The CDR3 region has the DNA TGTGCCAGCTTAGACAGTCAAGAGACCCAGTACTTC. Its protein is CASLDSQETQYF.

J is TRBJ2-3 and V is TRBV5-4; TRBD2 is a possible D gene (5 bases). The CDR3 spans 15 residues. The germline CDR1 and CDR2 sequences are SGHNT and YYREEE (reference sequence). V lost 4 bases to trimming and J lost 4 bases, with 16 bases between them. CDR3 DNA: TGTGCCAGCAGCACCCCGGGATGGGTAGCAGATACGCAGTATTTT. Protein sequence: CASSTPGWVADTQYF.

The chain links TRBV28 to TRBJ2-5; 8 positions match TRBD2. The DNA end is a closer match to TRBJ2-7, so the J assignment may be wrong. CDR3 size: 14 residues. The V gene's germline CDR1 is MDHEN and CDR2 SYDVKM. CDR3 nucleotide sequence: TGTGCCATCACGCCGGGGGGGGCGCGGATCGAGCAGTACTTC. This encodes CAITPGGARIEQYF.

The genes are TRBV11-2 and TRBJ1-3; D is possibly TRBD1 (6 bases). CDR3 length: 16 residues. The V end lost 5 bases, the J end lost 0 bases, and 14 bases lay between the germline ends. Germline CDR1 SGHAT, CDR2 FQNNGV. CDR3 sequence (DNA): TGTGCCAGCAGCGTCCGACAGGTTCTCTCTGGAAACACCATATATTTT. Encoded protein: CASSVRQVLSGNTIYF.

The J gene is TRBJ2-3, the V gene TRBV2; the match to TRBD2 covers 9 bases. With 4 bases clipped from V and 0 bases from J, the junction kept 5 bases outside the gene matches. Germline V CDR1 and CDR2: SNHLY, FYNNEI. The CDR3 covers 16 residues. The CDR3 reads CASSALAGLSTDTQYF. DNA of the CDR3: TGTGCCAGCAGTGCCCTAGCGGGATTAAGCACAGATACGCAGTATTTT.